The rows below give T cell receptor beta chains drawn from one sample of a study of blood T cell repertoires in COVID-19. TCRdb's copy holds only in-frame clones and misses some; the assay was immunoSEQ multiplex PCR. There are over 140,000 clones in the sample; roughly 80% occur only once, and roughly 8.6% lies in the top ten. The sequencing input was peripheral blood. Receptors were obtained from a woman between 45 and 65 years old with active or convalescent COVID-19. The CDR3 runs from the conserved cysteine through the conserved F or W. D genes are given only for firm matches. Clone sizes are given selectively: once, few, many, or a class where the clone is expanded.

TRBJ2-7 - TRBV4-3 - TGCGCCAGCAGCCAAGATTCCCTTACGACATACGAGCAGTACTTC CASSQDSLTTYEQYF
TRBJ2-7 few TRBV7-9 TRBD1 TGTGCCAGCAGCCCAGGGGGTCAGTCCCACGAGCAGTACTTC CASSPGGQSHEQYF
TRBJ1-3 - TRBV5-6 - TGTGCCAGCAGCAATCCAGGGACTGGAAACACCATATATTTT CASSNPGTGNTIYF
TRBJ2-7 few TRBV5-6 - TGTGCCAGCAGCTTGGGGGGGCAGCCCCCCTACGAGCAGTACTTC CASSLGGQPPYEQYF
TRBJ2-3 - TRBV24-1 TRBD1 TGTGCCACCAGTGATTTGCCCGTACAGACAGGGGTGGGGGGCACAGATACGCAGTATTTT CATSDLPVQTGVGGTDTQYF
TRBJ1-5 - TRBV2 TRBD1 TGTGCCAGCAGTGAGGGACAGGTTAGCAATCAGCCCCAGCATTTT CASSEGQVSNQPQHF
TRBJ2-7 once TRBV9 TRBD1 TGTGCCAGCAGCGTCGCGGACAGGGCTATCTACGAGCAGTACTTC CASSVADRAIYEQYF
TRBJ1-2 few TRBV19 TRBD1 TGTGCCAGTAGTACCGTCGCGCAGGGGGCGCTCGATGGCTACACCTTC CASSTVAQGALDGYTF
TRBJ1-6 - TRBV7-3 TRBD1 TGTGCCAGCAGCCCACAGGGGGTGGGCTCACCCCTCCACTTT CASSPQGVGSPLHF
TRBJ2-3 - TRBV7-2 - TGTGCCAGCAGCTTAACGCCCCTAGACGCAGGGATAGATACGCAGTATTTT CASSLTPLDAGIDTQYF
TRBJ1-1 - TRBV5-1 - TGCGCCAGCAGCTTGGTTACGAACAGAAGGCACACTGAAGCTTTCTTT CASSLVTNRRHTEAFF
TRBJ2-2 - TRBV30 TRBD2 TGTGCCTGGAGATTAGCGGGATTTAACACCGGGGAGCTGTTTTTT CAWRLAGFNTGELFF
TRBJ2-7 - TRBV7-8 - TGTGCCAGCAGCTTATCGGAGTTTAGCTCCTACGAGCAGTACTTC CASSLSEFSSYEQYF
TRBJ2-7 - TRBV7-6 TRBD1 TGTGCCAGCAGCTTACGTGGGACAGGGGAAGGCGAGCAGTACTTC CASSLRGTGEGEQYF
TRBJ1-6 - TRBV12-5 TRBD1 TGTGCTAGTGGTTTGGGGGGGGGACAGGAGAACCATAATTCACCCCTCCACTTT CASGLGGGQENHNSPLHF
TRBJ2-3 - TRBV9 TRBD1 TGTGCCAGCAGCGTAGGGACTGGACAGGGCACAGATACGCAGTATTTT CASSVGTGQGTDTQYF
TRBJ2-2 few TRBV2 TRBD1 TGTGCCAGCGGGGACAGGGGGATCGCCGGGGAGCTGTTTTTT CASGDRGIAGELFF
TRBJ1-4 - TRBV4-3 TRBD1 TGCGCCAGCAGCGTACACAGGGGCACTAATGAAAAACTGTTTTTT CASSVHRGTNEKLFF
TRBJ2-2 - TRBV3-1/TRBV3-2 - TGTGCCAGCAGCCAAGGACTAAACACCGGGGAGCTGTTTTTT CASSQGLNTGELFF
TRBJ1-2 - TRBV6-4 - TGTGCCAGCAGTGAACGTGCGGGGAACTATGGCTACACCTTC CASSERAGNYGYTF
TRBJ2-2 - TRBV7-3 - TGTGCCAGCAGCTCCGGCGGGGAAGCCGGGGAGCTGTTTTTT CASSSGGEAGELFF
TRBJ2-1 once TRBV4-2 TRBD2 TGTGCCAGCAGCCAAGATTTTAGCGGGTCTTACAATGAGCAGTTCTTC CASSQDFSGSYNEQFF
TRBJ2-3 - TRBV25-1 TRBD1 TGTGCCAGCAGTGACAGTTTCTGGACAGGGGTGGCAGATACGCAGTATTTT CASSDSFWTGVADTQYF
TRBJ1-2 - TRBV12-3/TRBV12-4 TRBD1 TGTGCCAGCAGCCCAACAGGGGAGGCTGGCTACACCTTC CASSPTGEAGYTF
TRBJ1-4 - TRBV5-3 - TGTGCCAGAAGCTTGATCCGGGATGAAAAACTGTTTTTT CARSLIRDEKLFF
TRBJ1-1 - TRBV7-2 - TGTGCCAGCAGCTTAGATTGGGGCAGCCTTAACACTGAAGCTTTCTTT CASSLDWGSLNTEAFF
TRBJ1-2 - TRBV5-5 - TGTGCCAGCAGCTTGGGGCAGGGAATTTATGGCTACACCTTC CASSLGQGIYGYTF
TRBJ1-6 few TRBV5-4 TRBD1 TGTGCCACCGCCTCACAGGGGGAGGTGACACCCCTCCACTTT CATASQGEVTPLHF
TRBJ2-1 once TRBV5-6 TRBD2 TGTGCCAGCAGCTTGGTTCCTCCGGGAGGCAATGAGCAGTTCTTC CASSLVPPGGNEQFF
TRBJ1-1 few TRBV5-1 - TGCGCCAGCAGCCGGGAACTTGGGGACACTGAAGCTTTCTTT CASSRELGDTEAFF
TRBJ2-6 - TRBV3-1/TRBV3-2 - TGTGCCAGCAGCCAACAATCTGGGGCCAACGTCCTGACTTTC CASSQQSGANVLTF
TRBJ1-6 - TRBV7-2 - TGTGCCAGCAGCTTGCTTGGCAGGGGTTCACCCCTCCACTTT CASSLLGRGSPLHF
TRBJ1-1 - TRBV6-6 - TGTGCCAGCAGTTACGAGGTTCCGAACACTGAAGCTTTCTTT CASSYEVPNTEAFF
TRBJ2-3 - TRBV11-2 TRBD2 TGTGCCAGCAGCTTTGGGTACCGGGGGGAGGATACGCAGTATTTT CASSFGYRGEDTQYF
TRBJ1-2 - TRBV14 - TGTGCCAGCAGCCAAGGTTCCGTTGGCTACACCTTC CASSQGSVGYTF
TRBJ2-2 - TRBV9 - TGTGCCAGCAGCGTAGGGCGGAGGGTAACCGGGGAGCTGTTTTTT CASSVGRRVTGELFF
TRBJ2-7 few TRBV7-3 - TGTGCCAGCAGCCCCCTGCGGCCGGTCGAGCAGTACTTC CASSPLRPVEQYF
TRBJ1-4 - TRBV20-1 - TGCAGTGCTAGTCGACAGAATAATGAAAAACTGTTTTTT CSASRQNNEKLFF
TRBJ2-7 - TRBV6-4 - TGTGCCAGCAGTGACTCGAATAAGGAGATCACCTACGAGCAGTACTTC CASSDSNKEITYEQYF